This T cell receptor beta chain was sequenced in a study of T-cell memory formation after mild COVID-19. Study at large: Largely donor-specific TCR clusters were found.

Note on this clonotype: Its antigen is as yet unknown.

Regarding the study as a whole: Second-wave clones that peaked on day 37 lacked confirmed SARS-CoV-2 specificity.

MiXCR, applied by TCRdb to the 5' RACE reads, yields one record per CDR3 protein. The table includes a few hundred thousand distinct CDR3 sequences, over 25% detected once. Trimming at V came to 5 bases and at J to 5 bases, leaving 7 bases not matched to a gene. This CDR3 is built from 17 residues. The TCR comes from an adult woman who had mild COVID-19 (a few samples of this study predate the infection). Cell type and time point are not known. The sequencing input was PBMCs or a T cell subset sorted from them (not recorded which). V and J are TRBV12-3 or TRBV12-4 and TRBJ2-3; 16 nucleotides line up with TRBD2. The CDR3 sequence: CASSPGTSGGALDTQYF. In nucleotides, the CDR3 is TGTGCCAGCAGTCCCGGGACTAGCGGGGGGGCCCTAGATACGCAGTATTTT.